Given below is one T cell receptor beta chain in context. Its antigen specificity is not known. The sample holds no much larger clone one base away, and base qualities are not on file. TCRbeta CDR3 regions were amplified from genomic DNA using the immunoSEQ Assay, a bias-controlled multiplex PCR. As for how the authors treated the data: Within the assay, amplification of reference gene primers was used to estimate how many nucleated cells each sample contained. To quantify the absolute abundance of each unique TCRbeta CDR3 rearrangement, sequence reads were collapsed and filtered. For each sample, productive Simpson clonality was calculated as the square root of Simpson's diversity index over productive rearrangements. The table was pulled from immuneACCESS by TCRdb, which kept in-frame rearrangements only. Such tables lose some clones; where checked, under half of the loss comes from unresolved V genes, and the rest has no known cause. Clonal size and the V and J genes are those of that table, whereas D and trimming came from the DNA. The sample table holds roughly 200,000 clones, of which around 84% were seen once. Approximately 6% of the sample goes to the ten largest clones.

The data were obtained in a study of blood T cell repertoires in COVID-19 (dated by TCRdb to 2019 to 2021). Background on the whole study: Collaborator samples came from the United States, Italy and Spain and covered acute and convalescent phases of COVID-19. The prospective study material was composed of cDNA or gDNA derived from T cells, B-cell-depleted T cells, or PBMCs. The dataset comprised deeply sampled blood TCRbeta repertoires from subjects exposed to, actively infected with, or recovered from COVID-19. The repertoires were released in a freely available public database intended as a resource for research on the immune response to SARS-CoV-2. Samples were obtained from the ongoing ImmuneRACE study (first 160 participants) and from about 1,300 subjects provided by 6 global collaborators. Nearly every sample came with metadata listing a de-identified subject ID, COVID-19 status, age in years and sex. Where HLA class I and class II types were available, the types were taken from metadata supplied by the sample provider, not from assay-based typing.

Collaborating institutions collected whole blood in K2EDTA tubes following their own protocols. For TCRbeta analysis, collaborators shipped samples in one of three forms: frozen whole blood, isolated PBMCs, or DNA extracted from either of those sample types. According to the germline V gene, CDR1 reads SNHLY and CDR2 reads FYNNEI. The germline V and J ends show losses of 6 bases and 10 bases respectively, and no gene match explains 9 bases of the junction. The CDR3 measures 13 amino acids from cysteine to phenylalanine. Only the CDR3 portion is preserved as DNA: 39 bases, with reading frame beginning at the first base. Points the paper makes about the study in general: Clinical and demographic metadata were provided uncurated, with the amount varying by source and participant.

Source material: peripheral blood. Here the chain combines TRBV2 and TRBJ2-1, with 7 middle bases fitting TRBD2. The origin of this receptor is a man of 80 years or more with acute or convalescent COVID-19. The CDR3 region has the sequence CASRLAFPAEQFF. The DNA is TGTGCCAGCAGACTAGCGTTCCCGGCAGAGCAGTTCTTC.